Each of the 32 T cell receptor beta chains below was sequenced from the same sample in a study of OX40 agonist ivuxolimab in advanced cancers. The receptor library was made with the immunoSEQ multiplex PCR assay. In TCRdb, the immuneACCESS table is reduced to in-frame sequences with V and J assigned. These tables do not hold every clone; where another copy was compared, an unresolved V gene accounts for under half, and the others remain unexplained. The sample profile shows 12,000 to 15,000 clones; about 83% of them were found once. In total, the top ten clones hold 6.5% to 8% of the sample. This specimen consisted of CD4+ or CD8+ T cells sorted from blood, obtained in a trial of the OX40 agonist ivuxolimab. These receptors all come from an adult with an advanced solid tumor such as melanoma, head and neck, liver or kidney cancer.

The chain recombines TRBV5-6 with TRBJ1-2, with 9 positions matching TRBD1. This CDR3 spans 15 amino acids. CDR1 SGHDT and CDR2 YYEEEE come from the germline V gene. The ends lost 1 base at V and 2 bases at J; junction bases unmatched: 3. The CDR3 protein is CASSLLGTGNYGYTF. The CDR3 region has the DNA TGTGCCAGCAGCTTGTTGGGGACAGGGAACTATGGCTACACCTTC.

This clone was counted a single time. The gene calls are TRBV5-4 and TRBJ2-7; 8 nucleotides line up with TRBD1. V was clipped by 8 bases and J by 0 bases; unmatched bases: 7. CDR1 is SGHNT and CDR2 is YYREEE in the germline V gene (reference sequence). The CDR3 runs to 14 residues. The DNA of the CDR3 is TGTGCCAGTACCCGGGACAGGAGCTCCTACGAGCAGTACTTC. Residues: CASTRDRSSYEQYF.

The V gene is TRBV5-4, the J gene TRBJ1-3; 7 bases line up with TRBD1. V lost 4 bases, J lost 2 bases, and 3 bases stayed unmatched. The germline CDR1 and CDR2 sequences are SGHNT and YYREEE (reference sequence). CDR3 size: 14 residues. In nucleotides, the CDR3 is TGTGCCAGCAGCCTCCAGGGGGCTGGAAACACCATATATTTT. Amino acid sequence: CASSLQGAGNTIYF.

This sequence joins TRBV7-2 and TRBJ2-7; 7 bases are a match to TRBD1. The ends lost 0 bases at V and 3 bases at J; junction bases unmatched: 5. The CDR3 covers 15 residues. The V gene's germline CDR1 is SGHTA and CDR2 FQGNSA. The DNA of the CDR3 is TGTGCCAGCAGCTTAGCACAGGGGTATAGCTACGAGCAGTACTTC. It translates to CASSLAQGYSYEQYF. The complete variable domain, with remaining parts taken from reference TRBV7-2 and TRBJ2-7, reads GAGVSQSPSNKVTEKGKDVELRCDPISGHTALYWYRQSLGQGLEFLIYFQGNSAPDKSGLPSDRFSAERTGGSVSTLTIQRTQQEDSAVYLCASSLAQGYSYEQYFGPGTRLTVT.

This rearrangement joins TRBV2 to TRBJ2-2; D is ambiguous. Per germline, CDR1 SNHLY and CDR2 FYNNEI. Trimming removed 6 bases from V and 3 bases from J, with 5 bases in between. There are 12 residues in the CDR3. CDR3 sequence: CASRRDTGELFF. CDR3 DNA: TGTGCCAGCAGAAGAGACACCGGGGAGCTGTTTTTT.

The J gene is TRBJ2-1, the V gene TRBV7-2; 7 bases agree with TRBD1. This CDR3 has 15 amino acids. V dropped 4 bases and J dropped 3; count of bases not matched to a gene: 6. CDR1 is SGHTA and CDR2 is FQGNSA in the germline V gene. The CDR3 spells CASSSAQGDYNEQFF. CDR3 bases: TGTGCCAGCAGCTCGGCCCAGGGGGACTACAATGAGCAGTTCTTC.

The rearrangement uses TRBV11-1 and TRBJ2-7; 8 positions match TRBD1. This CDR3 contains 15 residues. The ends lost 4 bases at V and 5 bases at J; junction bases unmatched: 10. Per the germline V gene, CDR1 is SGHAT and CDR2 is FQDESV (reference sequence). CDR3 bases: TGTGCCAGCAGCTCCGACGGCAGGGGGCTCAACGAGCAGTACTTC. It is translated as CASSSDGRGLNEQYF.

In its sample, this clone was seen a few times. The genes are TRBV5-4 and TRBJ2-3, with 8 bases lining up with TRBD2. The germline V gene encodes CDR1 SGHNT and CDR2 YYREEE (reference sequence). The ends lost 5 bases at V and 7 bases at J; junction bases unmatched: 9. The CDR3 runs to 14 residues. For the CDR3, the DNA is TGTGCCAGCAGTTTGCGGGGGGCCGGGAATACGCAGTATTTT. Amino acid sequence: CASSLRGAGNTQYF.

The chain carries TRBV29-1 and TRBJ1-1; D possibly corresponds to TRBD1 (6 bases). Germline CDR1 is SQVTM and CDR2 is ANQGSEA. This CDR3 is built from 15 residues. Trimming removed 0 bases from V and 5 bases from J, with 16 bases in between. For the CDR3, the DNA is TGCAGCGTTGAAGATCGAACAGGGCCCCCAACTGAAGCTTTCTTT. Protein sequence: CSVEDRTGPPTEAFF.

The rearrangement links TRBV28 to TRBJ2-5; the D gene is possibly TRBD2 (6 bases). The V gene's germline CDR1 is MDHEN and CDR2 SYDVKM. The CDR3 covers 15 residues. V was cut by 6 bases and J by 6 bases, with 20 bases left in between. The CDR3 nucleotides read TGTGCCAGCAGGATGCTCCAGGCAGGGAGGAAGACCCAGTACTTC. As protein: CASRMLQAGRKTQYF. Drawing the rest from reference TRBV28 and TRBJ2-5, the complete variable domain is DVKVTQSSRYLVKRTGEKVFLECVQDMDHENMFWYRQDPGLGLRLIYFSYDVKMKEKGDIPEGYSVSREKKERFSLILESASTNQTSMYLCASRMLQAGRKTQYFGPGTRLLVL.

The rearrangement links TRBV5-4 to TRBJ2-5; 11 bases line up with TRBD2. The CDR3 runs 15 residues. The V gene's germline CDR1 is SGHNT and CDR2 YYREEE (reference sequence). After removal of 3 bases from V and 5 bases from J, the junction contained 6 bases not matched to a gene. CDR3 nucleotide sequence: TGTGCCAGCAGCTCTAAACTAGCGGGGGTTGAGACCCAGTACTTC. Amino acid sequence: CASSSKLAGVETQYF.

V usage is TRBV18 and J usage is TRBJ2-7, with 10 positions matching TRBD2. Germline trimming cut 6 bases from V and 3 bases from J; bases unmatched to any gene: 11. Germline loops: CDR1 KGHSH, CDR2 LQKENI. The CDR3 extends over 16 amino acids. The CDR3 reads CASSPSGGLGGYEQYF. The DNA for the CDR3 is TGTGCCAGCTCTCCTAGCGGGGGCCTAGGGGGCTACGAGCAGTACTTC.

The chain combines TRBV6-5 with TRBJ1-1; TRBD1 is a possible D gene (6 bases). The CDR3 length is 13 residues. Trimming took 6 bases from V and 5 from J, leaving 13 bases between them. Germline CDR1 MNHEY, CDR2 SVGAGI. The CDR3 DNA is TGTGCCAGCAGACTAACAGGGAAAACTGAAGCTTTCTTT. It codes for CASRLTGKTEAFF.

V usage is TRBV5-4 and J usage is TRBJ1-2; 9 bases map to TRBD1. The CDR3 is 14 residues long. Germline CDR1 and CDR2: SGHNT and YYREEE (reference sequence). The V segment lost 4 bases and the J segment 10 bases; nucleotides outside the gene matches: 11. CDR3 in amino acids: CASSVGTGRGHYTF. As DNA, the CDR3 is TGTGCCAGCAGCGTCGGGACAGGGCGAGGGCACTACACCTTC.

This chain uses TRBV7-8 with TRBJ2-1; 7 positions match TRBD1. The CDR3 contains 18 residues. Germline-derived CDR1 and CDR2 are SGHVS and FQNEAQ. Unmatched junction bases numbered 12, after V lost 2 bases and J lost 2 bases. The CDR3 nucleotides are TGTGCCAGCAGCTTAATTAGGTCGACAGGGTTCGCCTACAATGAGCAGTTCTTC. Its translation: CASSLIRSTGFAYNEQFF.

The CDR3 loop is CASSAAGDVEKLFF. CDR3 coding DNA: TGTGCCAGCAGTGCGGCGGGGGACGTGGAAAAACTGTTTTTT. The chain carries TRBV25-1 and TRBJ1-4, with D perhaps matching TRBD1 (5 bases). There are 14 residues in the CDR3. CDR1 and CDR2 from the germline V gene are MGHDK and SYGVNS. V was shortened by 4 bases and J by 8 bases, with 14 bases between the two germline ends.

The CDR3 loop reads CASSYADRGSTEQYF. The CDR3 nucleotides are TGTGCCAGCAGTTACGCCGACAGGGGTTCTACCGAGCAGTACTTC. V gene TRBV6-5 combines with J gene TRBJ2-7, with 8 bases aligning to TRBD1. This CDR3 spans 15 amino acids. Per germline, CDR1 MNHEY and CDR2 SVGAGI. J was trimmed by 6 bases and V by 2 bases; bases with no gene match: 9.

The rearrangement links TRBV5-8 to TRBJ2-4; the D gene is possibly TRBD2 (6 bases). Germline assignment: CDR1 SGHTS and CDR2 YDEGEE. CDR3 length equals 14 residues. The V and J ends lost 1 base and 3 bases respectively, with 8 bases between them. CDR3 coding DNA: TGTGCCAGCAGCTTGTGGGGGGACAAAAACATTCAGTACTTC. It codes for CASSLWGDKNIQYF.

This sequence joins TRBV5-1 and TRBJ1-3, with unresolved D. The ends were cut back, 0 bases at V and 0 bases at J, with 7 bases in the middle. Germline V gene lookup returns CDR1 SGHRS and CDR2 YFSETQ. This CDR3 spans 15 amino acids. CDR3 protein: CASSLEPYSGNTIYF. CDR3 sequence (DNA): TGCGCCAGCAGCTTGGAACCGTACTCTGGAAACACCATATATTTT.

The DNA of the CDR3 is TGCGCCAGCAGCTTGGGGCTCGAGGGGACCCAGTACTTC. Its protein product is CASSLGLEGTQYF. The rearrangement links TRBV5-1 to TRBJ2-5; D perhaps matches TRBD2 (5 bases). The length of the CDR3 is 13 residues. Germline loops: CDR1 SGHRS, CDR2 YFSETQ. V shed 0 bases and J shed 7 bases, with 10 bases lying between them.

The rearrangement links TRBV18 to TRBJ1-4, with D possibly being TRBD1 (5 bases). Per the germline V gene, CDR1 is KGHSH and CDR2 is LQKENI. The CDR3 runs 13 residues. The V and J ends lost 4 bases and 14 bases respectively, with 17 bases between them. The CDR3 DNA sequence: TGTGCCAGCTCACTGATGGGGCAAGGGTCGCTGTTTTTT. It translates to CASSLMGQGSLFF.

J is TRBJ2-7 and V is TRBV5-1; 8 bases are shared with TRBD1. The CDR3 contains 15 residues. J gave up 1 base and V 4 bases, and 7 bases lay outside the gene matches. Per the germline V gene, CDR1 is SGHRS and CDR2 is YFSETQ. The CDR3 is CASSPGTGPSYEQYF. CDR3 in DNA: TGCGCCAGCAGCCCCGGGACAGGTCCTTCCTACGAGCAGTACTTC. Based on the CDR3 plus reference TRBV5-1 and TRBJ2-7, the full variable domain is KAGVTQTPRYLIKTRGQQVTLSCSPISGHRSVSWYQQTPGQGLQFLFEYFSETQRNKGNFPGRFSGRQFSNSRSEMNVSTLELGDSALYLCASSPGTGPSYEQYFGPGTRLTVT.

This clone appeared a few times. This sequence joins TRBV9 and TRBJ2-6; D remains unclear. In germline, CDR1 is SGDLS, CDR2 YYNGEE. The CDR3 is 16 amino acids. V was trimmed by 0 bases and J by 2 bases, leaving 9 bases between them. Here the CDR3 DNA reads TGTGCCAGCAGCGTAGAAAATCGCCCTGGGGCCAACGTCCTGACTTTC. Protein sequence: CASSVENRPGANVLTF.

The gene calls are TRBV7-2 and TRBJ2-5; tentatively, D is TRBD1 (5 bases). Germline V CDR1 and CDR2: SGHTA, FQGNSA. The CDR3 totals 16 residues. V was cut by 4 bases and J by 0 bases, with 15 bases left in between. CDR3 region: CASSSGFSGYQETQYF. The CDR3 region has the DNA TGTGCCAGCAGCTCCGGGTTTTCAGGGTACCAAGAGACCCAGTACTTC.

DNA for the CDR3: TGTGCCAGCAGCCCGGGACTGGGGCAAGCTTTCTTT. It encodes CASSPGLGQAFF. V and J are TRBV7-9 and TRBJ1-1, with D perhaps TRBD1 (5 bases). The CDR3 covers 12 residues. In germline, CDR1 is SEHNR, CDR2 FQNEAQ (reference sequence). The V gene lost 5 bases and the J gene lost 9 bases, with 13 bases spanning the gap.

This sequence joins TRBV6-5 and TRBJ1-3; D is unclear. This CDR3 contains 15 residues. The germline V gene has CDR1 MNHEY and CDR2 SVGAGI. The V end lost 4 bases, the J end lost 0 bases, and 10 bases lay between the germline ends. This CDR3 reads CASSSPRASGNTIYF. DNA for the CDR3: TGTGCCAGCAGTTCCCCAAGGGCCTCTGGAAACACCATATATTTT.

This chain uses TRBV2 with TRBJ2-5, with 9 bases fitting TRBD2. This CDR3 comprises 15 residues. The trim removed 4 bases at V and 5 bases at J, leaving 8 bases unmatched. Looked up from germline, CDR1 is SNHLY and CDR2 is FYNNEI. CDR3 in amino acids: CASSGGTSPGETQYF. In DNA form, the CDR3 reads TGTGCCAGCAGTGGGGGGACTAGCCCTGGGGAGACCCAGTACTTC.

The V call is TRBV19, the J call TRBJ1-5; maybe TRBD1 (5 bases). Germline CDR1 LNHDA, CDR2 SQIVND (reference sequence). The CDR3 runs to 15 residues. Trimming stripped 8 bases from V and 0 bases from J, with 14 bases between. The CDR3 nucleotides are TGTGCCAGTGAGATTACAGGATATAGCAATCAGCCCCAGCATTTT. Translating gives CASEITGYSNQPQHF.

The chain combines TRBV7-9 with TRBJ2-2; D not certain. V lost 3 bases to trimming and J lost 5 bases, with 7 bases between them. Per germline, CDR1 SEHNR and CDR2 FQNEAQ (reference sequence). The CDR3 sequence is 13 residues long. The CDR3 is CASSFGLTGELFF. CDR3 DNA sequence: TGTGCCAGCAGCTTTGGGTTAACCGGGGAGCTGTTTTTT.

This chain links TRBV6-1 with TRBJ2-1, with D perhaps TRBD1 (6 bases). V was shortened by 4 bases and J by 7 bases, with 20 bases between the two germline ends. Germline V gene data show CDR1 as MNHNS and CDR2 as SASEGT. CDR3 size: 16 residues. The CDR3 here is CASSGRTVPVRNEQFF. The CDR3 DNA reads TGTGCCAGCAGTGGGCGGACAGTGCCGGTCCGAAATGAGCAGTTCTTC.

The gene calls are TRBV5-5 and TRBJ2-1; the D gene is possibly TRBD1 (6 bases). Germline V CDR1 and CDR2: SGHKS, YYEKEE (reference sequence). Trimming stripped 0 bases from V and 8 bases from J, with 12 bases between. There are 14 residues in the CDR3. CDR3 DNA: TGTGCCAGCAGCTTGGTTGGCAGGGGAGATGAGCAGTTCTTC. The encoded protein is CASSLVGRGDEQFF.

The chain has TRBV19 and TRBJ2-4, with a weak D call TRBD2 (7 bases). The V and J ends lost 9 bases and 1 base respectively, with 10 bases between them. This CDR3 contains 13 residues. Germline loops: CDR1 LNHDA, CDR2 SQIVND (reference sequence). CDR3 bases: TGTGCCAGGCGGGGGCTCGCCAAAAACATTCAGTACTTC. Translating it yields CARRGLAKNIQYF.